This T cell receptor (beta chain) was captured by sequencing in a study of cytomegalovirus exposure and HLA in healthy donors. Study results and caveats: Association with HLA alleles at 0.05 false discovery rate was found for around 15,000 TCR beta sequences in a later analysis. Association of a missense DCLRE1C variant with TCR beta V- and J-gene trimming was reported in a later analysis. Productive status was seen about 90% or about 30% of the time for most TCR beta V segments in an earlier analysis. Donors were assumed by presence/absence analyses to have roughly uniform sequencing depth.

With regard to this clone: Its antigen is as yet unknown.

60 Vbeta and 13 Jbeta primers were used in PCR. TCRdb's copy holds only in-frame clones and misses some; the assay was immunoSEQ multiplex PCR. The data contain around 150,000 clones, about three quarters of them singletons. From germline, CDR1 is SGHRS and CDR2 YFSETQ. After removal of 1 base from V and 7 bases from J, the junction contained 16 bases not matched to a gene. The CDR3 consists of 19 residues. This sequence was found in a female donor in good health and CMV-seronegative. The sample consisted of PBMCs. This chain uses TRBV5-1 with TRBJ2-4; 11 bases line up with TRBD1. CDR3 nucleotide sequence: TGCGCCAGCAGCTTGTTATCTCCTGGACAGGGGGCGGTAGGGAACATTCAGTACTTC. It codes for CASSLLSPGQGAVGNIQYF. Filled out from reference TRBV5-1 and TRBJ2-4, the complete variable domain reads KAGVTQTPRYLIKTRGQQVTLSCSPISGHRSVSWYQQTPGQGLQFLFEYFSETQRNKGNFPGRFSGRQFSNSRSEMNVSTLELGDSALYLCASSLLSPGQGAVGNIQYFGAGTRLSVL.